Shown below are 17 T cell receptor beta chains from a single sample sequenced in a study of esophageal squamous cell carcinoma under preoperative chemotherapy. TCRdb called the PCR reads again in MiXCR, with one record for every CDR3 protein. This table holds fewer than 40,000 distinct CDR3 sequences, roughly 50% found once. The time point here: before preoperative PTX-NDP chemotherapy. The sample here was taken from a patient given preoperative chemotherapy. Receptors originate from a human donor with esophageal squamous cell carcinoma. The donor label of this sample is uncertain.

This rearrangement joins TRBV5-4 to TRBJ1-4, with a tentative D call TRBD1 (5 bases). The germline CDR1 and CDR2 sequences are SGHNT and YYREEE (reference sequence). V was clipped by 2 bases and J by 5 bases, with 10 bases between them. This CDR3 comprises 14 residues. CDR3: CASSLEGVNEKLFF. The CDR3 DNA sequence: TGTGCCAGCAGCTTAGAAGGGGTGAATGAAAAACTGTTTTTT.

In its sample, this clonotype ranks as medium-sized. The chain combines TRBV7-9 with TRBJ2-1, with 12 bases identical to TRBD1. With V trimmed by 5 bases and J by 9 bases, 8 bases remained unmatched. Germline V lookup: CDR1 SEHNR, CDR2 FQNEAQ (reference sequence). The CDR3 has 15 residues. The CDR3 reads CASSDRDRGLSEQFF. The CDR3 region has the DNA TGTGCCAGCAGCGACCGGGACAGGGGGCTTAGTGAGCAGTTCTTC.

The chain recombines TRBV7-4 with TRBJ2-3, with a possible D match to TRBD2 (5 bases). Germline assignment: CDR1 SGHVT and CDR2 SQSDAQ. The V end lost 5 bases, the J end lost 10 bases, and 22 bases lay between the germline ends. This CDR3 spans 15 amino acids. CDR3 region: CASSRKAASTGAQYF. The CDR3 bases are TGTGCCAGCAGCCGGAAGGCAGCGAGCACCGGGGCGCAGTATTTT.

This clonotype was recorded at least ten times. This chain uses TRBV11-3 with TRBJ1-2; possible D gene TRBD1, 6 bases. The CDR3 contains 14 residues. Trimming cost V 3 bases and J 1 base, with 9 bases left between them. Looked up from germline, CDR1 is SGHNT and CDR2 is YENEEA. The CDR3 DNA is TGTGCCAGCAGCTTGACAGGAGTTAACTATGGCTACACCTTC. Its protein is CASSLTGVNYGYTF.

This clonotype was counted ten times or more. CDR3 residues: CASKEFTDGTDTQYF. CDR3 DNA sequence: TGTGCCAGCAAGGAGTTTACTGACGGCACAGATACGCAGTATTTT. The chain employs TRBV6-1 and TRBJ2-3, with D uncertain. V was cut by 7 bases and J by 1 base, with 15 bases left in between. CDR1 MNHNS and CDR2 SASEGT come from the germline V gene. The CDR3 is 15 residues long.

This clonotype came up many times. A much more abundant neighbour one base away suggests this may be a read error. The chain employs TRBV7-2 and TRBJ2-5, with D hard to call. Germline values: CDR1 SGHTA, CDR2 FQGNSA. This CDR3 is 12 amino acids long. V was cut by 1 base and J by 11 bases, with 11 bases left in between. The CDR3 bases are TGTGCCAGCAGCTTAGGGTGGGTTGAGCAGTACTTC. Protein: CASSLGWVEQYF.

The chain recombines TRBV7-9 with TRBJ2-1; TRBD2 matches 9 bases. The junction had 17 bases not matched to a gene; V was cut back by 7 bases and J by 13 bases. The CDR3 is 15 residues long. CDR1 and CDR2 (germline): SEHNR, FQNEAQ (reference sequence). CDR3 DNA sequence: TGTGCCAGCACGACTAATAGCGGGAGTAGAGAGACCCAGTTCTTC. Translation: CASTTNSGSRETQFF.

This clonotype was observed a few times. The chain carries TRBV7-2 and TRBJ2-3; D remains unclear. CDR3 length: 15 residues. Germline lookup yields CDR1 SGHTA and CDR2 FQGNSA. The ends were cut back, 3 bases at V and 1 base at J, with 11 bases in the middle. The CDR3 DNA reads TGTGCCAGCAGCTTCGACGGCGCCCGCACAGATACGCAGTATTTT. This sequence encodes CASSFDGARTDTQYF.

This clonotype was detected only a few times. A read error is likely, as this CDR3 ends without the conserved phenylalanine or tryptophan. The DNA is left out, because the CDR3 cannot be placed on it with certainty; the CDR3 is given as TCRdb lists it. The V gene is TRBV7-3, the J gene TRBJ2-5; TRBD1 is the table's D call, not checked against the DNA. 9 amino acids form the CDR3, both terminal residues included. Germline V gene data show CDR1 as SGHTA and CDR2 as FQGTGA. CDR3 in amino acids: CASSSGRQV.

Turning to this clonotype: The junction departs from germline at one end; a sequencing error may be responsible. For the CDR3, the DNA is TGTGCCAGTAGTTTGACCCAGGCGGGGATCAGGGAGCAGTTTTTC. The encoded protein is CASSLTQAGIREQFF. The chain carries TRBV19 and TRBJ2-1, with D possibly being TRBD2 (6 bases). This CDR3 region has 15 residues. CDR1 is LNHDA and CDR2 is SQIVND in the germline V gene (reference sequence).

The chain carries TRBV11-3 and TRBJ2-2; 8 nucleotides agree with TRBD1. Germline V gene lookup returns CDR1 SGHNT and CDR2 YENEEA. The CDR3 runs 16 residues. The J segment lost 6 bases and the V segment lost 2 bases, leaving 8 bases of the junction unmatched. In nucleotides, the CDR3 is TGTGCCAGCAGCTTAAGGTGGGCAGGGGGCGCCGGGGAGCTGTTTTTT. Protein sequence: CASSLRWAGGAGELFF. The full variable domain, with the rest looked up from reference TRBV11-3 and TRBJ2-2, is EAGVVQSPRYKIIEKKQPVAFWCNPISGHNTLYWYLQNLGQGPELLIRYENEEAVDDSQLPKDRFSAERLKGVDSTLKIQPAELGDSAVYLCASSLRWAGGAGELFFGEGSRLTVL.

This clonotype has a count of ten or more. A much more abundant neighbour one base away suggests this may be a read error. For the CDR3, the DNA is TGTGCCAGCAGCTTAGCGGGCCCCTACGAGCAGTTCTTC. It encodes CASSLAGPYEQFF. The chain carries TRBV7-2 and TRBJ2-1; D call uncertain. This CDR3 spans 13 amino acids. V was shortened by 0 bases and J by 10 bases, with 10 bases between the two germline ends. Germline V CDR1 and CDR2: SGHTA, FQGNSA. Using reference TRBV7-2 and TRBJ2-1 for the parts outside the CDR3, the full variable domain is GAGVSQSPSNKVTEKGKDVELRCDPISGHTALYWYRQSLGQGLEFLIYFQGNSAPDKSGLPSDRFSAERTGGSVSTLTIQRTQQEDSAVYLCASSLAGPYEQFFGPGTRLTVL.

This clonotype was seen many times. The chain has TRBV6-1 and TRBJ1-1; maybe TRBD1 (5 bases). The CDR3 is 13 residues long. Trimming left V 6 bases short and J 2 bases short, with 10 bases between. The germline V gene has CDR1 MNHNS and CDR2 SASEGT. CDR3 sequence (DNA): TGTGCCAGCAGGAGGACAAGCAACACTGAAGCTTTCTTT. This encodes CASRRTSNTEAFF.

This clonotype was seen repeatedly, ten times or more. The chain joins TRBV10-1 to TRBJ2-3; D might be TRBD1 (6 bases). CDR1 and CDR2 (germline): WNHNN, SYGVQD (reference sequence). This CDR3 contains 15 residues. Trimming shortened V by 3 bases and J by 4 bases, and 14 bases separated the two germline ends. CDR3 in DNA: TGCGCCAGCAGTGATGAACAGGGAAGGGCAGATACGCAGTATTTT. Translated: CASSDEQGRADTQYF.

The chain joins TRBV6-2 or TRBV6-3 to TRBJ2-5; maybe TRBD2 (5 bases). V was cut by 0 bases and J by 11 bases, with 10 bases left in between. Germline V gene lookup returns CDR1 MNHEY and CDR2 SVGEGT. This CDR3 comprises 12 residues. CDR3 in amino acids: CASSYSSGEQYF. In DNA, the CDR3 is TGTGCCAGCAGTTACTCCTCCGGGGAGCAGTACTTC.

This clonotype has just a few counts. A much bigger clone sits one base away, suggesting this may be a read error. The V call is TRBV10-2, the J call TRBJ2-1, with a possible D match to TRBD1 (6 bases). The CDR3 runs to 14 residues. V dropped 3 bases and J dropped 13 bases, with 19 bases sitting between them. CDR1 and CDR2 (germline): WSHSY, SAAADI. The CDR3 DNA follows: TGCGCCAGCAGTGAACGGACAGTCCAAGAGACCCAGTTCTTC. This codes for CASSERTVQETQFF.

This clonotype was counted many times. A read error may account for a junction end that differs from germline. The rearrangement joins TRBV7-7 to TRBJ2-3, with D perhaps matching TRBD1 (6 bases). The CDR3 is made up of 15 amino acids. Germline-derived CDR1 and CDR2 are SSHAT and FNYEAQ (reference sequence). The DNA for the CDR3 is TGTGCTAGCAGCGCAGGGGTGCGGGGCACAGATACGCAGTATTTT. It yields the protein CASSAGVRGTDTQYF.